A single sample is the source of the 28 T cell receptor beta chains below, sequenced in a study of Graves' ophthalmopathy and Graves' hyperthyroidism. From RNA, the CDR3 regions of TCR beta chains were amplified and sequenced. RT-PCR in the first round used HTBI primers; a second-round multiplex PCR followed. One entry per CDR3 protein results from TCRdb running MiXCR on the multiplex PCR reads. The sample lists 200,000 to 250,000 distinct CDR3 sequences; roughly 21% were seen once. Sequences were obtained from peripheral blood. Receptors originate from a woman aged 45-65 years with Graves' ophthalmopathy.

In its sample, this clonotype was seen many times. The gene calls are TRBV30 and TRBJ1-2, with no clear D. This CDR3 region has 10 residues. Germline lookup yields CDR1 GTSNPN and CDR2 SVGIG (reference sequence). V was trimmed by 2 bases and J by 9 bases, leaving 7 bases between them. In DNA form, the CDR3 reads TGTGCCTGGAGTAAGGGTCGCTACACCTTC. Translating it yields CAWSKGRYTF.

There are many counts of this clonotype. The V and J genes are TRBV11-2 and TRBJ1-1; tentative D call: TRBD1 (6 bases). CDR1 and CDR2 from the germline V gene are SGHAT and FQNNGV. V lost 5 bases and J lost 4, with 20 bases in between. The CDR3 runs 16 residues. DNA of the CDR3: TGTGCCAGCAGCATCCGTGGGGGGCCCTCTTCCACTGAAGCTTTCTTT. Protein sequence: CASSIRGGPSSTEAFF.

This chain links TRBV11-2 with TRBJ2-2, with D hard to call. Trimming stripped 5 bases from V and 2 bases from J, with 21 bases between. This CDR3 has 18 amino acids. CDR1 is SGHAT, CDR2 FQNNGV, per germline. In DNA, the CDR3 is TGTGCCAGCAGCCCCCTCGGTTTAGTCCTAAGCAACACCGGGGAGCTGTTTTTT. Residues: CASSPLGLVLSNTGELFF.

In this sample, this clonotype turned up many times. This rearrangement joins TRBV5-1 to TRBJ2-2; 13 bases are shared with TRBD2. The CDR3 is 15 amino acids. The V gene end was trimmed by 4 bases and the J gene end by 6 bases; junction bases not matched to a gene: 3. Germline CDR1 reads SGHRS; CDR2 reads YFSETQ. CDR3 nucleotides: TGCGCCAGCAGCGCTGGACTAGCGGGAGCCGGGGAGCTGTTTTTT. This encodes CASSAGLAGAGELFF.

This clonotype came up many times. The rearrangement uses TRBV5-1 and TRBJ2-7; TRBD1 agrees at 7 bases. CDR1 is SGHRS and CDR2 is YFSETQ in the germline V gene. The CDR3 loop spans 16 amino acids. V dropped 1 base and J dropped 0; count of bases not matched to a gene: 7. The CDR3 spells CASSLSVTGSSYEQYF. Here the CDR3 DNA reads TGCGCCAGCAGCTTGTCGGTGACAGGGAGCTCCTACGAGCAGTACTTC.

There are many counts of this clonotype. This sequence joins TRBV7-2 and TRBJ1-2; no definite D call. Trimming removed 0 bases at V and 7 bases at J, with 9 bases between. The germline V gene has CDR1 SGHTA and CDR2 FQGNSA. CDR3 length equals 13 residues. The CDR3 reads CASSLAGIGGYTF. The CDR3 DNA reads TGTGCCAGCAGCTTAGCGGGTATCGGTGGCTACACCTTC.

This clonotype was detected ten times or more. V usage is TRBV19 and J usage is TRBJ1-2; the match to TRBD1 covers 7 bases. CDR3 length equals 14 residues. The germline gives CDR1 LNHDA, CDR2 SQIVND (reference sequence). The junction had 6 bases not matched to a gene; V was cut back by 3 bases and J by 5 bases. CDR3 residues: CASSIPGTEYGYTF. DNA of the CDR3: TGTGCCAGTAGTATCCCCGGGACAGAATATGGCTACACCTTC.

This clonotype was detected many times. The chain joins TRBV30 to TRBJ2-7; D ambiguous. Trimming stripped 0 bases from V and 0 bases from J, with 9 bases between. Germline V lookup: CDR1 GTSNPN, CDR2 SVGIG (reference sequence). This CDR3 region has 14 residues. CDR3 residues: CAWSVPWSSYEQYF. The CDR3 DNA follows: TGTGCCTGGAGTGTACCCTGGTCCTCCTACGAGCAGTACTTC. Supplemented by reference TRBV30 and TRBJ2-7, the full variable domain reads SQTIHQWPATLVQPVGSPLSLECTVEGTSNPNLYWYRQAAGRGLQLLFYSVGIGQISSEVPQNLSASRPQDRQFILSSKKLLLSDSGFYLCAWSVPWSSYEQYFGPGTRLTVT.

Remarks on this clonotype: This could be a read error, since a much larger clone is one nucleotide away. The V gene is TRBV27, the J gene TRBJ2-6, with D possibly called TRBD1 or TRBD2 (5 bases each). The CDR3 spans 15 residues. CDR1 is MNHEY, CDR2 SMNVEV, per germline (reference sequence). The CDR3 nucleotides read TGTGCCACCTCCCTGGGGGTGTATGGGGCCAACGCCCTGACTTTC. Translated, it gives CATSLGVYGANALTF.

V is TRBV12-5 and J is TRBJ2-2; 8 nucleotides align to TRBD2. This CDR3 is 15 amino acids long. From germline, CDR1 is LGHNT and CDR2 FRNRAP. V was clipped by 2 bases and J by 1 base; unmatched bases: 0. The chain's CDR3 is CASGLTSGNTGELFF. CDR3 nucleotide sequence: TGTGCTAGTGGTTTGACTAGCGGGAACACCGGGGAGCTGTTTTTT. The whole variable domain, filled in from reference TRBV12-5 and TRBJ2-2, reads DARVTQTPRHKVTEMGQEVTMRCQPILGHNTVFWYRQTMMQGLELLAYFRNRAPLDDSGMPKDRFSAEMPDATLATLKIQPSEPRDSAVYFCASGLTSGNTGELFFGEGSRLTVL.

The chain uses TRBV12-3 or TRBV12-4 and TRBJ1-2, with D unresolved. The CDR3 consists of 13 residues. The ends were cut back, 2 bases at V and 8 bases at J, with 12 bases in the middle. CDR3 DNA sequence: TGTGCCAGCAGTTTAAGGCCCCAGCGGGGCTACACCTTC. Translation gives CASSLRPQRGYTF.

Many counts were recorded for this clonotype. In DNA, the CDR3 is TGTGCCAGCCGAAGTCAAAGCCTCTCTAACTATGGCTACACCTTC. This translates into CASRSQSLSNYGYTF. The chain employs TRBV4-2 and TRBJ1-2; D gene uncertain. There are 15 residues in the CDR3. The V gene's germline CDR1 is LGHNA and CDR2 YNFKEQ. With 8 bases removed from V and 0 bases from J, the gap between germline ends came to 16 bases.

This clonotype has a count of ten or more. The chain is built from TRBV15 and TRBJ1-5, with D possibly matching TRBD1 (5 bases). The CDR3 covers 15 residues. V was shortened by 4 bases and J by 16 bases, with 26 bases between the two germline ends. The V gene's germline CDR1 is LNHNV and CDR2 YYDKDF (reference sequence). CDR3 sequence reads: CATSTPGKGVPGLHF. The CDR3 DNA reads as TGTGCCACCAGCACCCCAGGGAAGGGTGTACCAGGGTTACATTTT.

At least ten counts were recorded for this clonotype. V is TRBV9 and J is TRBJ1-5; 7 nucleotides line up with TRBD1. Looked up from germline, CDR1 is SGDLS and CDR2 is YYNGEE. Unmatched junction bases numbered 6, after V lost 0 bases and J lost 6 bases. This CDR3 spans 15 amino acids. The CDR3 sequence: CASSVGQGLGQPQHF. CDR3 bases: TGTGCCAGCAGCGTAGGACAGGGTCTCGGTCAGCCCCAGCATTTT.

This clonotype came up many times. V usage is TRBV12-3 or TRBV12-4 and J usage is TRBJ1-1; D remains unclear. V was pared by 6 bases and J by 6 bases, with 17 bases between. The CDR3 length is 14 residues. The CDR3 coding sequence is TGTGCCAGCAGCAGGACGGCCCCTGGCTCTGAAGCTTTCTTT. This gives the protein CASSRTAPGSEAFF.

This clonotype has at least ten counts. This chain connects TRBV24-1 to TRBJ2-2; perhaps TRBD1 as D (6 bases). Germline values: CDR1 KGHDR, CDR2 SFDVKD. The CDR3 runs 15 residues. Trimming took off 6 bases at V and 1 base at J, with 11 bases between the two ends. CDR3 in amino acids: CATSKDSQNTGELFF. The CDR3 DNA reads TGTGCCACCAGTAAGGACAGCCAGAACACCGGGGAGCTGTTTTTT.

This clonotype was seen ten or more times. The chain combines TRBV20-1 with TRBJ1-2; D gene uncertain. The CDR3 contains 12 residues. The V end lost 6 bases, the J end lost 4 bases, and 12 bases lay between the germline ends. Germline loops: CDR1 DFQATT, CDR2 SNEGSKA (reference sequence). The DNA of the CDR3 is TGCAGTGCCTCTGAACTGAGCTATGGCTACACCTTC. This encodes CSASELSYGYTF.

The rearrangement joins TRBV10-3 to TRBJ1-2, with D possibly TRBD1 on 6 matching bases. CDR1 ENHRY and CDR2 SYGVKD come from the germline V gene. Trimming stripped 7 bases from V and 5 bases from J, with 11 bases between. This CDR3 contains 12 residues. The CDR3 loop is CAIKSGEYGYTF. The CDR3 region has the DNA TGTGCCATCAAGTCAGGGGAATATGGCTACACCTTC.

In its sample, this clonotype was seen many times. This chain uses TRBV2 with TRBJ1-1; D might be TRBD1 (5 bases). V was pared by 8 bases and J by 4 bases, with 23 bases between. The CDR3 extends over 16 amino acids. CDR1 is SNHLY, CDR2 FYNNEI, per germline. The CDR3: CASALRRGGSSTEAFF. CDR3 nucleotide sequence: TGTGCCAGCGCCCTCCGGCGGGGGGGATCCAGCACTGAAGCTTTCTTT. The variable domain in full, completed from reference TRBV2 and TRBJ1-1, reads EPEVTQTPSHQVTQMGQEVILRCVPISNHLYFYWYRQILGQKVEFLVSFYNNEISEKSEIFDDQFSVERPDGSNFTLKIRSTKLEDSAMYFCASALRRGGSSTEAFFGQGTRLTVV.

This clonotype occurred many times. The chain joins TRBV12-3 or TRBV12-4 to TRBJ2-5; weak D call: TRBD1 (6 bases). V was pared by 6 bases and J by 0 bases, with 11 bases between. This CDR3 is built from 14 residues. The CDR3 loop is CASRVDRNQETQYF. Here the CDR3 DNA reads TGTGCCAGCAGGGTCGACAGGAACCAAGAGACCCAGTACTTC.

In regard to this clonotype: A much larger clonotype is one base distant, so this may be a read error. V is TRBV20-1 and J is TRBJ1-5; unclear D gene. V was cut by 2 bases and J by 7 bases, with 15 bases left in between. The CDR3 sequence is 14 residues long. Germline V CDR1 and CDR2: DFQATT, SNEGSKA (reference sequence). This CDR3 reads CSARPSGYGQPQHF. The DNA for the CDR3 is TGCAGTGCTAGACCTTCGGGATACGGACAGCCCCAGCATTTT.

This clonotype was counted ten times or more. The CDR3 DNA is TGTGCCAGCAGAACAGACAATTCAAATTCACCCCTCCACTTT. This gives the protein CASRTDNSNSPLHF. V is TRBV6-1 and J is TRBJ1-6; D uncertain. CDR3 size: 14 residues. The germline V gene encodes CDR1 MNHNS and CDR2 SASEGT. V gave up 6 bases and J gave up 7 bases, with 13 bases separating them.

This clonotype was seen repeatedly, ten times or more. The CDR3 DNA follows: TGTGCCAGCAGCTTAGCCTCTAGCGGGAGGTCCTACGAGCAGTACTTC. Protein product: CASSLASSGRSYEQYF. This chain links TRBV11-1 with TRBJ2-7; 11 bases are shared with TRBD2. In germline, CDR1 is SGHAT, CDR2 FQDESV (reference sequence). The CDR3 has 16 amino acids. V trimming: 0 bases; J trimming: 1 base; junction bases outside the gene matches: 2. Variable domain in full (rest from reference TRBV11-1 and TRBJ2-7): EAEVAQSPRYKITEKSQAVAFWCDPISGHATLYWYRQILGQGPELLVQFQDESVVDDSQLPKDRFSAERLKGVDSTLKIQPAELGDSAMYLCASSLASSGRSYEQYFGPGTRLTVT.

The count of this clonotype is one. The gene calls are TRBV12-3 or TRBV12-4 and TRBJ1-5; no clear D. This CDR3 comprises 14 residues. The CDR3 sequence is CATAFGQSNQPQHF. In DNA form, the CDR3 reads TGTGCAACTGCATTTGGGCAAAGCAATCAGCCCCAGCATTTT.

This clonotype is a singleton in its sample. The gene calls are TRBV12-3 or TRBV12-4 and TRBJ1-2; D remains unclear. This CDR3 region has 15 residues. The V end was cut by 6 bases, the J end by 3 bases, with 17 bases between. The CDR3 here is CASSPRALGDYGYTF. The CDR3 nucleotides read TGTGCCAGCAGCCCGAGGGCCCTCGGTGACTATGGCTACACCTTC.

The chain carries TRBV2 and TRBJ2-7; D is perhaps TRBD2 (6 bases). Trimming left V 6 bases short and J 7 bases short, with 16 bases between. Per germline, CDR1 SNHLY and CDR2 FYNNEI. The CDR3 spans 13 residues. CDR3 sequence: CASSGTSDGEQYF. CDR3 DNA: TGTGCCAGCAGCGGGACTTCTGACGGGGAGCAGTACTTC.

A remark on this clonotype: A much more abundant neighbour one base away suggests this may be a read error. The chain carries TRBV20-1 and TRBJ2-5, with D perhaps matching TRBD1 (6 bases). The germline gives CDR1 DFQATT, CDR2 SNEGSKA (reference sequence). Deletions cut 6 bases from V and 4 bases from J, with 18 bases between. There are 14 residues in the CDR3. The CDR3 DNA reads TGCAGTGCGGAACAGGGAGAGGGAGTAGAGACCCAGTACTTC. Protein: CSAEQGEGVETQYF.

In this sample, this clonotype turned up many times. The chain couples TRBV27 to TRBJ1-6; 7 bases fit TRBD1. CDR3 length equals 17 residues. J gave up 4 bases and V 8 bases, and 14 bases lay outside the gene matches. Germline V CDR1 and CDR2: MNHEY, SMNVEV (reference sequence). CDR3 in DNA: TGTGCCAGCTCGAGACAGGGACCCCCGGGATATAATTCACCCCTCCACTTT. Protein: CASSRQGPPGYNSPLHF.